This record covers a single T cell receptor beta chain. Its binding antigen is unknown. Per-base quality was not reported, and no clone a single base away is much larger than it. Trimming costs V 4 bases and J 2 bases, and their ends lie 12 bases apart. From a lookup of the germline V gene, CDR1 and CDR2 are SGHDN and FVKESK. The CDR3 runs 14 residues from the cysteine to the phenylalanine. Only CDR3 DNA is held: 42 bases, read in frame from base 1. Each PCR received spiked-in synthetic TCR analog templates so that absolute template abundance could be estimated from read counts. Using the immunoSEQ assay, TCRbeta CDR3 regions were amplified from genomic DNA with bias-controlled V and J gene primers. Rearranged TCRbeta segments were sequenced at approximately 20X coverage. Per the original workflow: Sequencing errors were corrected by clustering and CDR3s were annotated against IMGT to assign V, D and J genes. Only productive TCRbeta rearrangements were used in downstream analyses, excluding out-of-frame or stop-codon sequences. Clonality was computed as one minus Shannon entropy normalized by the log of the number of unique productive sequences. Clones differing between time points or between blood and tumor were identified by Fisher's exact test with Benjamini-Hochberg correction at adjusted p below 0.01. The source is immuneACCESS, and TCRdb retained only in-frame sequences with V and J called. Part of the clones is not carried over; for the studies checked, unresolved V genes explain less than half of this, and the remainder is unexplained. V and J calls and clone size follow that table, whereas D and trimming were derived from the DNA. This sample comprises over 20,000 clones, around nine tenths of them detected only once. Approximately 10% of the sample comes from the top ten.

The data are from a study of PD-L1 blockade in urothelial cancer (dated by TCRdb to the late 2010s). Looking at the study overall: Therapy was started in about 2014 for all patients, and atezolizumab 1,200 mg was administered intravenously every 3 weeks. Blood samples were analyzed at 3 weeks after treatment start (second dose) and at 6 weeks after treatment start. Pretreatment tumor samples and matched peripheral blood, collected serially before and after atezolizumab treatment, underwent TCR sequencing. Somatic, immune and clinical correlates of response to PD-L1 blockade with atezolizumab in urothelial cancer were the focus of an exploratory multi-omic analysis. Roughly 10 patients achieved durable clinical benefit and some 20 did not. Whole exome sequencing and RNA sequencing of pretreatment tumors were performed alongside TCR sequencing in the same patients. Durable clinical benefit was defined as progression-free survival longer than 6 months, and TCR features were also tested against progression-free and overall survival. Pretreatment blood TCR-seq was available for about 27 patients, at least one posttreatment blood collection was obtained for 25 or so patients, and tumor TCR-seq was available for 25 or so patients. About nine tenths of the roughly 29 patients were identified as males with urothelial cancer of bladder origin, and a prior smoking history was reported by 18 of 29 patients. Patients had an ECOG performance status of 0 or 1 and had received between 0 and 3 prior chemotherapy regimens. Blood samples gave median yields of around 150,000 T cells and some 84,000 unique TCRs, along with a median clonality of around 0.075.

The investigation overall reported the following: Greater expansion of tumor-associated TCR clones in peripheral blood 3 weeks after the start of treatment was observed in patients with durable benefit (n of about 20, p = 0.022). Because of the small sample size (n ≈ 27) and the many exploratory analyses performed, the results are intended to be regarded as hypothesis-generating. Improved progression-free and overall survival was found to be associated with pretreatment peripheral blood TCR clonality below the median.

This sample's time point label indicates: peripheral blood 6 weeks after treatment start. A cohort of 25 to 30 patients with locally advanced or metastatic urothelial carcinoma, treated at Memorial Sloan Kettering on a trial protocol, was included. Peripheral blood mononuclear cells were collected pretreatment and during treatment, with between 1 and 8 total time points obtained per patient. The Qiagen DNeasy Blood extraction kit was used to purify genomic DNA from total PBMCs and from tumor samples. PBMCs were collected pretreatment and during treatment, and were isolated and stored as previously described.

This TCR came from an older woman with urothelial cancer. The sample in question was PBMCs, obtained around atezolizumab (anti-PD-L1) treatment. This chain joins TRBV14 to TRBJ2-7; no D gene can be assigned with confidence. The CDR3: CASSRMTRAYEQYF. The nucleotide sequence is given as TGTGCCAGCAGCCGAATGACACGTGCCTACGAGCAGTACTTC.